Listed here is a single T cell receptor (beta chain). What it recognizes is unknown. Before the COVID-19 pandemic, during about 2010-2018, CD4+ T cells were taken from unexposed donors. The cells were cultured for 10 days before CD4+ T cells were isolated. Using immunoSEQ multiplex PCR, the repertoire was profiled, and TCRdb retains in-frame clones only, with some absent. The sample comprises 20,000 to 25,000 clones, around 72% of which are singletons, and about 16% rests with the top ten. This sample is part of a study of CD4 T cells in relation to SARS-CoV-2 and coronaviruses. Trimming shortened V by 3 bases and J by 4 bases, and 15 bases separated the two germline ends. This CDR3 is 16 amino acids long. Germline V gene sequence: CDR1 LNHDA, CDR2 SQIVND (reference sequence).

The clonotype originates from a human donor in good health. Sequenced: CD4+ T cells from PBMCs, cultured in vitro. The J gene is TRBJ1-4, the V gene TRBV19; D is possibly TRBD1 (5 bases). The CDR3 loop is CASSIGGTEDNEKLFF. CDR3 bases: TGTGCCAGTAGTATTGGTGGGACGGAAGATAATGAAAAACTGTTTTTT. The complete variable domain, with remaining parts taken from reference TRBV19 and TRBJ1-4, reads DGGITQSPKYLFRKEGQNVTLSCEQNLNHDAMYWYRQDPGQGLRLIYYSQIVNDFQKGDIAEGYSVSREKKESFPLTVTSAQKNPTAFYLCASSIGGTEDNEKLFFGSGTQLSVL.